This TCR beta chain derives from a study of OX40 agonist ivuxolimab in advanced cancers. In the study overall: Ivuxolimab was delivered to patients intravenously every 2 weeks at doses spanning 0.01 to 10 mg/kg.

The repertoire was sequenced with immunoSEQ multiplex PCR; TCRdb's copy has only in-frame clones and lacks some. The data contain tens of thousands of clones, 73% of them seen just once; the ten biggest clones take up 18%. Trimming cost V 3 bases and J 5 bases, with 10 bases left between them. Germline CDR1 is SGHNT and CDR2 is YENEEA. CDR3 length: 13 residues. The TCR was taken from an adult with an advanced solid tumor such as melanoma, head and neck, liver or kidney cancer. V usage is TRBV11-3 and J usage is TRBJ1-1; D might be TRBD1 (6 bases). Sequencing used CD4+ or CD8+ T cells sorted from blood, obtained in a trial of the OX40 agonist ivuxolimab. CDR3 sequence: CASSLGAGTEAFF. The CDR3 DNA is TGTGCCAGCAGCTTGGGGGCAGGTACTGAAGCTTTCTTT.